The 21 T cell receptor beta chains reported below all come from one sample, sequenced in a study of shared clonotypes between healthy human individuals. Profiling relied on immunoSEQ multiplex PCR, and the TCRdb table lists in-frame clones only, not all of them. The table lists 2 million to 2.5 million clones, approximately 94% of them singletons, with about 0.13% in the top ten. Sequenced sample: naive CD4+ T cells sorted from blood. As to subset: CD45RA+ positively selected. The receptors originated from a man aged 18 to 29 in good health.

The chain couples TRBV5-4 to TRBJ2-5, with D perhaps given as TRBD1 or TRBD2 (5 bases each). CDR3 length: 13 residues. Trimming pared 5 bases from V and 3 bases from J, leaving 11 bases between. The V gene's germline CDR1 is SGHNT and CDR2 YYREEE (reference sequence). In DNA form, the CDR3 reads TGTGCCAGCAGTCCTCGGGGCAAAGAGACCCAGTACTTC. Protein product: CASSPRGKETQYF.

The chain couples TRBV2 to TRBJ2-6; no reliable D call. CDR3 length: 13 residues. The V end was cut by 6 bases, the J end by 4 bases, with 7 bases between. Germline-derived CDR1 and CDR2 are SNHLY and FYNNEI. As DNA, the CDR3 is TGTGCCAGCAGGGTGGAAGGGGCCAACGTCCTGACTTTC. Residues: CASRVEGANVLTF.

As for this clone: Other DNA sequences in the sample encode the same CDR3. The V gene is TRBV5-1, the J gene TRBJ2-1, with unresolved D. V was trimmed by 4 bases and J by 0 bases, leaving 5 bases between them. This CDR3 contains 13 residues. Germline CDR1 SGHRS, CDR2 YFSETQ. The CDR3 bases are TGCGCCAGCAGCCCCAGCTCCTACAATGAGCAGTTCTTC. Amino acid sequence: CASSPSSYNEQFF.

The gene calls are TRBV7-9 and TRBJ1-2; 9 bases line up with TRBD1. Germline V gene data show CDR1 as SEHNR and CDR2 as FQNEAQ (reference sequence). CDR3 length equals 15 residues. The V and J ends lost 1 base and 6 bases, in that order; junction bases with no gene match: 6. CDR3 residues: CASSLELTGGDGYTF. As DNA, the CDR3 is TGTGCCAGCAGCTTAGAACTAACAGGGGGCGATGGCTACACCTTC.

This chain joins TRBV7-2 and TRBJ2-1; 9 bases agree with TRBD2. Germline loops: CDR1 SGHTA, CDR2 FQGNSA. The junction had 12 bases not matched to a gene; V was cut back by 2 bases and J by 13 bases. The length of the CDR3 is 15 residues. The CDR3: CASSLLAGPLNVQFF. In DNA form, the CDR3 reads TGTGCCAGCAGCTTACTAGCGGGGCCCCTCAACGTTCAGTTCTTC. Full variable domain (missing parts from reference TRBV7-2 and TRBJ2-1): GAGVSQSPSNKVTEKGKDVELRCDPISGHTALYWYRQSLGQGLEFLIYFQGNSAPDKSGLPSDRFSAERTGGSVSTLTIQRTQQEDSAVYLCASSLLAGPLNVQFFGPGTRLTVL.

This chain links TRBV5-1 with TRBJ1-1; no firm D call. Germline V gene data show CDR1 as SGHRS and CDR2 as YFSETQ. V shed 5 bases and J shed 0 bases, with 8 bases lying between them. This CDR3 is built from 13 residues. CDR3 protein: CASRDLMNTEAFF. As DNA, the CDR3 is TGCGCCAGCAGGGACCTAATGAACACTGAAGCTTTCTTT.

The J gene is TRBJ2-2, the V gene TRBV6-5; no firm D call. Per germline, CDR1 MNHEY and CDR2 SVGAGI. The CDR3 is 14 residues long. V lost 7 bases, J lost 9 bases, and 18 bases lay in between. CDR3 residues: CASTEGQYDRELFF. DNA of the CDR3: TGTGCCAGCACCGAAGGGCAGTATGATAGGGAGCTGTTTTTT.

This chain's CDR3 is CASKGLALGEQFF. DNA for the CDR3: TGTGCTAGCAAGGGACTAGCTTTGGGTGAGCAGTTCTTC. The chain employs TRBV12-5 and TRBJ2-1; 9 bases map to TRBD2. With V trimmed by 9 bases and J by 9 bases, 9 bases remained unmatched. Germline V gene lookup returns CDR1 LGHNT and CDR2 FRNRAP. The CDR3 is made up of 13 amino acids.

This clone was observed a single time. CDR3 nucleotide sequence: TGTGCCAGCAGCTTATTCCCCAGGGGGCAGGTTTCACCCCTCCACTTT. This translates into CASSLFPRGQVSPLHF. This chain joins TRBV7-2 and TRBJ1-6; 8 positions agree with TRBD1. The CDR3 extends over 16 amino acids. Trimming cost V 2 bases and J 9 bases; bases outside gene matches: 9. CDR1 and CDR2 from the germline V gene are SGHTA and FQGNSA.

The chain carries TRBV18 and TRBJ2-2; D remains unclear. Trimming stripped 2 bases from V and 3 bases from J, with 10 bases between. There are 15 residues in the CDR3. From germline, CDR1 is KGHSH and CDR2 LQKENI. CDR3: CASSPIAVDTGELFF. The CDR3 DNA reads TGTGCCAGCTCACCAATTGCGGTAGACACCGGGGAGCTGTTTTTT.

This clone was observed once. The rearrangement uses TRBV18 and TRBJ1-2, with D possibly matching TRBD1 (5 bases). This CDR3 is 15 amino acids long. Germline CDR1 KGHSH, CDR2 LQKENI. Trimming cost V 3 bases and J 4 bases, with 15 bases left between them. CDR3 DNA: TGTGCCAGCTCACCTTGGGACCCCGACAGCTATGGCTACACCTTC. Its protein is CASSPWDPDSYGYTF.

The chain couples TRBV6-1 to TRBJ2-3, with unresolved D. CDR3 length: 14 residues. V dropped 3 bases and J dropped 5 bases, with 12 bases sitting between them. The V gene's germline CDR1 is MNHNS and CDR2 SASEGT. CDR3 protein: CASSDGRKLDTQYF. DNA of the CDR3: TGTGCCAGCAGTGACGGGCGGAAACTAGATACGCAGTATTTT.

The rearrangement links TRBV5-8 to TRBJ1-3; no clear D gene. CDR1 is SGHTS, CDR2 YDEGEE, per germline. This CDR3 has 14 amino acids. V was clipped by 6 bases and J by 1 base, with 11 bases between them. CDR3 protein: CASTLTVSGNTIYF. For the CDR3, the DNA is TGTGCCAGCACCCTTACTGTTTCTGGAAACACCATATATTTT. Variable domain in full (rest from reference TRBV5-8 and TRBJ1-3): EAGVTQSPTHLIKTRGQQATLRCSPISGHTSVYWYQQALGLGLQFLLWYDEGEERNRGNFPPRFSGRQFPNYSSELNVNALELEDSALYLCASTLTVSGNTIYFGEGSWLTVV.

This rearrangement joins TRBV28 to TRBJ2-7; perhaps TRBD2 as D (6 bases). The CDR3 loop spans 12 amino acids. The V gene lost 6 bases and the J gene lost 4 bases, with 10 bases spanning the gap. Germline V CDR1 and CDR2: MDHEN, SYDVKM. DNA for the CDR3: TGTGCCAGCAGCTTCGGGACTTACGAGCAGTACTTC. This sequence encodes CASSFGTYEQYF.

On this clone: Additional DNA sequences in this sample encode the identical CDR3. The gene calls are TRBV11-2 and TRBJ1-3; D unclear. Germline V gives CDR1 SGHAT, CDR2 FQNNGV. This CDR3 is built from 12 residues. The V end lost 1 base, the J end lost 4 bases, and 2 bases lay between the germline ends. The CDR3, as DNA: TGTGCCAGCAGCTTAGGGGGAAACACCATATATTTT. Translated: CASSLGGNTIYF. Using reference TRBV11-2 and TRBJ1-3 for the parts outside the CDR3, the full variable domain is EAGVAQSPRYKIIEKRQSVAFWCNPISGHATLYWYQQILGQGPKLLIQFQNNGVVDDSQLPKDRFSAERLKGVDSTLKIQPAKLEDSAVYLCASSLGGNTIYFGEGSWLTVV.

This chain uses TRBV7-2 with TRBJ2-5; 7 bases are a match to TRBD2. Looked up from germline, CDR1 is SGHTA and CDR2 is FQGNSA. V shed 5 bases and J 4 bases; nucleotides not matched to a gene: 7. The CDR3 covers 14 residues. The CDR3 region is CASSTTSVGETQYF. Written as DNA, the CDR3 is TGTGCCAGCAGCACAACTAGCGTTGGAGAGACCCAGTACTTC.

The chain joins TRBV5-4 to TRBJ2-3; D call uncertain. CDR1 is SGHNT and CDR2 is YYREEE in the germline V gene (reference sequence). CDR3 length: 14 amino acids. Trimming stripped 4 bases from V and 7 bases from J, with 16 bases between. CDR3 protein: CASSPTRVEYTQYF. DNA of the CDR3: TGTGCCAGCAGCCCCACGCGCGTGGAATATACGCAGTATTTT.

The chain combines TRBV7-6 with TRBJ2-7; no definite D call. CDR1 and CDR2 (germline): SGHVS, FNYEAQ. The CDR3 runs 14 residues. V lost 1 base to trimming and J lost 4 bases, with 11 bases between them. CDR3 region: CASSLVYRPYEQYF. The CDR3 bases are TGTGCCAGCAGCTTAGTGTACCGCCCATACGAGCAGTACTTC.

The gene calls are TRBV30 and TRBJ2-1; D uncertain. V lost 1 base and J lost 2, with 6 bases in between. The CDR3 runs to 13 residues. Germline V gene lookup returns CDR1 GTSNPN and CDR2 SVGIG (reference sequence). CDR3 residues: CAWSDGPYNEQFF. Written as DNA, the CDR3 is TGTGCCTGGAGTGACGGGCCCTACAATGAGCAGTTCTTC. The variable domain in full, completed from reference TRBV30 and TRBJ2-1, reads SQTIHQWPATLVQPVGSPLSLECTVEGTSNPNLYWYRQAAGRGLQLLFYSVGIGQISSEVPQNLSASRPQDRQFILSSKKLLLSDSGFYLCAWSDGPYNEQFFGPGTRLTVL.

The chain joins TRBV18 to TRBJ2-5; the match to TRBD2 covers 11 bases. With V trimmed by 0 bases and J by 6 bases, 18 bases remained unmatched. Per germline, CDR1 KGHSH and CDR2 LQKENI. CDR3 length: 20 residues. The CDR3 nucleotides read TGTGCCAGCTCACCACCGTCCGTCGAAGAGATAGCGGGAGGGGGGAAGACCCAGTACTTC. Translated: CASSPPSVEEIAGGGKTQYF.

The chain combines TRBV7-9 with TRBJ2-7, with 10 nucleotides matching TRBD2. The germline CDR1 and CDR2 sequences are SEHNR and FQNEAQ (reference sequence). This CDR3 has 17 amino acids. V dropped 3 bases and J dropped 1; count of bases not matched to a gene: 9. CDR3 amino acids: CASSFSSGGPKSYEQYF. The DNA for the CDR3 is TGTGCCAGCAGCTTTTCTAGCGGGGGTCCCAAATCCTACGAGCAGTACTTC.